The rows below give T cell receptor beta chains drawn from one sample of a study of identifying expanded T cells in peripheral blood. Assay used: immunoSEQ multiplex PCR; TCRdb lists only in-frame clones, some missing. The sample has 45,000 to 65,000 clones; approximately 86% are singletons. The sample taken for sequencing was blood. These receptor sequences come from a person aged 18 to 70 in good health. Each CDR3 is given with its conserved first and last residue. Some rows have no size entry. The others give once, few or many, or a class for an expanded clone.

NA	TRBJ2-1	TRBV10-2	CASTLTPGTRVLSSYNEQFF
NA	TRBJ2-5	TRBV13	CASSLGTTDEGETQYF
NA	TRBJ1-2	TRBV5-4	CASSIQQGIGYTF
NA	TRBJ1-1	TRBV2	CASRGQASEAFF
few	TRBJ2-1	TRBV7-9	CASSLDSGRAHEQFF
NA	TRBJ2-7	TRBV7-2	CASSPGGSYEQYF
NA	TRBJ2-7	TRBV11-2	CASSGRSRGDPYEQYF
few	TRBJ2-5	TRBV5-1	CASSLTSAQETQYF
NA	TRBJ1-6	TRBV6-5	CASKGTGTYNSPLHF
NA	TRBJ2-3	TRBV10-2	CASRGTTPGQGSTDTQYF
NA	TRBJ2-4	TRBV2	CASSYLRAGKNIQYF
NA	TRBJ1-2	TRBV6-5	CASSGIYGYTF
NA	TRBJ2-7	TRBV6-5	CATGRGGIVHEQYF
NA	TRBJ2-2	TRBV4-2	CASSQARTSGSPSGELFF
NA	TRBJ2-3	TRBV2	CASSETRDTQYF
NA	TRBJ1-1	TRBV2	CASSGYMNTEAFF
NA	TRBJ2-5	TRBV5-1	CASSFDSRQETQYF
NA	TRBJ1-4	TRBV19	CASRDRAGSEKLFF
few	TRBJ2-2	TRBV7-2	CASSRLRDRQNTGELFF
NA	TRBJ1-4	TRBV19	CASSMGGPHATNEKLFF
NA	TRBJ1-4	TRBV19	CASRIRGDGEKLFF
NA	TRBJ1-1	TRBV7-2	CASSLARGATEAFF
NA	TRBJ1-1	TRBV19	CASSIDGNTEAFF
few	TRBJ1-2	TRBV6-1	CASSPRQGASGYTF
once	TRBJ1-2	TRBV11-2	CASSRTITGTHGYTF
NA	TRBJ1-3	TRBV7-8	CASSFNRGAIGNTIYF
few	TRBJ2-3	TRBV7-9	CASSLETGVGTDTQYF
few	TRBJ2-5	TRBV18	CASSRTRDTPKTKETQYF
NA	TRBJ2-3	TRBV7-8	CASSFPGLATDTQYF
NA	TRBJ2-7	TRBV7-2	CASSLSGSSYEQYF
few	TRBJ1-2	TRBV7-6	CASSPGQGAGGYTF
NA	TRBJ1-4	TRBV15	CATSRDGQGRTNEKLFF
NA	TRBJ1-2	TRBV2	CASSEVGWYGYTF
NA	TRBJ2-7	TRBV7-2	CASSLDSGGPHYEQYF
many	TRBJ1-2	TRBV4-1	CASSPDPGSQNYGYTF
NA	TRBJ1-1	TRBV10-2	CASSEPGQGARSTEAFF
NA	TRBJ2-3	TRBV9	CASSLGGGAADTQYF
NA	TRBJ1-5	TRBV19	CASSPITGGAAHQPQHF
NA	TRBJ1-3	TRBV2	CASSDRGFGASSGNTIYF
NA	TRBJ2-2	TRBV7-3	CASSLSRDRVLSGELFF
NA	TRBJ2-1	TRBV5-1	CASSGGGGYNEQFF
NA	TRBJ1-1	TRBV6-1	CASRGTVNTEAFF
many	TRBJ2-1	TRBV7-3	CASSFNRAKYNEQFF
NA	TRBJ2-7	TRBV11-3	CASSPRGLAGYEQYF
NA	TRBJ2-3	TRBV18	CASSLRLSTSDTQYF
NA	TRBJ1-6	TRBV5-1	CASSLEGNNSPLHF
NA	TRBJ2-3	TRBV7-8	CASSFRRGGRDTQYF
NA	TRBJ1-2	TRBV7-2	CASSLVGRTGREDGYTF
NA	TRBJ2-6	TRBV7-2	CASSVSGTNLGGANVLTF
NA	TRBJ2-7	TRBV6-5	CASSTGTSDKQYF